Shown below are 16 T cell receptor beta chains from a single sample sequenced in a study of CD8 T cells in Susac syndrome (dated by TCRdb to the late 2010s). Library prep was done by the immunoSEQ multiplex PCR assay. RNA was extracted with the RNeasy kit and 0.5 to 1 ug was reverse transcribed using random hexamers. TCRdb reanalyzed the raw reads on its own, using fastp at Q25 for trimming and MiXCR for clone calling, and kept in-frame beta chains. Rows matching on CDR3 protein sequence are summarized as one entry with the most common DNA and genes. The sample records around 130,000 distinct CDR3 sequences, approximately 89% of which are singletons. Of the sample, about 0.25% falls within the top ten clones. Sample: CD8+ T cells from PBMCs. All receptors come from a human donor with multiple sclerosis.

The chain couples TRBV5-5 to TRBJ2-1, with D maybe TRBD2 (6 bases). This CDR3 is built from 15 residues. Germline V lookup: CDR1 SGHKS, CDR2 YYEKEE (reference sequence). Between the trimmed V and J ends, which lost 5 bases and 4 bases, there was a span of 16 bases. The CDR3 reads CASRGEAGPYNEQFF. The CDR3 bases are TGTGCCAGCAGGGGAGAGGCGGGACCTTACAATGAGCAGTTCTTC. The entire variable domain, with the rest obtained from reference TRBV5-5 and TRBJ2-1, is as follows: DAGVTQSPTHLIKTRGQQVTLRCSPISGHKSVSWYQQVLGQGPQFIFQYYEKEERGRGNFPDRFSARQFPNYSSELNVNALLLGDSALYLCASRGEAGPYNEQFFGPGTRLTVL.

The chain has TRBV13 and TRBJ1-2; no clear D gene. This CDR3 region has 13 residues. CDR1 and CDR2 (germline): PRHDT, FYEKMQ (reference sequence). Trimming stripped 4 bases from V and 8 bases from J, with 14 bases between. The CDR3 region has the DNA TGTGCCAGCAGCTCGCCCCTATGGGGAGGCTACACCTTC. Translated, it gives CASSSPLWGGYTF.

V usage is TRBV7-2 and J usage is TRBJ2-3; D is undetermined. Germline CDR1 and CDR2: SGHTA and FQGNSA. This CDR3 has 13 residues. Trimming took 4 bases from V and 6 from J, leaving 11 bases between them. The DNA for the CDR3 is TGTGCCAGCAGCTCTTTAATTGTGGATACGCAGTATTTT. Protein product: CASSSLIVDTQYF.

This clonotype was observed a single time. The rearrangement joins TRBV7-8 to TRBJ2-3; 9 bases align to TRBD2. The CDR3 sequence is 16 residues long. Germline V CDR1 and CDR2: SGHVS, FQNEAQ. The J segment lost 5 bases and the V segment lost 2 bases, leaving 8 bases of the junction unmatched. This chain's CDR3 is CASSLKIAGAVDTQYF. The DNA of the CDR3 is TGTGCCAGCAGCTTAAAAATAGCGGGAGCTGTAGATACGCAGTATTTT.

The V gene is TRBV15, the J gene TRBJ1-5; the D gene is possibly TRBD1 (6 bases). V lost 0 bases, J lost 6 bases, and 12 bases lay in between. This CDR3 is built from 15 residues. The germline V gene encodes CDR1 LNHNV and CDR2 YYDKDF (reference sequence). The CDR3 spells CATSREGGTTQPQHF. For the CDR3, the DNA is TGTGCCACCAGCAGAGAGGGAGGGACAACTCAGCCCCAGCATTTT.

This clonotype came up once. The chain combines TRBV20-1 with TRBJ2-1; D possibly corresponds to TRBD2 (7 bases). Trimming took 6 bases from V and 5 from J, leaving 20 bases between them. From germline, CDR1 is DFQATT and CDR2 SNEGSKA (reference sequence). The CDR3 contains 15 residues. The CDR3 protein is CSAWTGGGLHNEQFF. The CDR3 bases are TGCAGTGCGTGGACTGGCGGGGGCCTTCACAATGAGCAGTTCTTC.

The chain uses TRBV6-2 or TRBV6-3 and TRBJ2-3; D is unclear. Per the germline V gene, CDR1 is MNHEY and CDR2 is SVGEGT. V shed 0 bases and J shed 2 bases, with 24 bases lying between them. CDR3 size: 20 residues. CDR3: CASSYSIRVTDFPHTDTQYF. CDR3 DNA sequence: TGTGCCAGCAGTTACTCGATCCGTGTGACCGACTTCCCTCACACAGATACGCAGTATTTT.

This rearrangement joins TRBV7-8 to TRBJ2-7; D unresolved. Deletions cut 5 bases from V and 5 bases from J, with 16 bases between. The CDR3 totals 14 residues. The germline CDR1 and CDR2 sequences are SGHVS and FQNEAQ. CDR3 bases: TGTGCCAGCAGCCCGGACGTACCGAGGAACGAGCAGTACTTC. It translates to CASSPDVPRNEQYF.

V and J are TRBV29-1 and TRBJ1-5; a possible D gene is TRBD1 (6 bases). Between the trimmed V and J ends, which lost 5 bases and 4 bases, there was a span of 12 bases. This CDR3 region has 13 residues. The germline gives CDR1 SQVTM, CDR2 ANQGSEA. The CDR3 is CSVREGGNQPQHF. CDR3 sequence (DNA): TGCAGCGTTCGGGAGGGGGGGAATCAGCCCCAGCATTTT.

The chain couples TRBV5-6 to TRBJ2-7, with 13 bases fitting TRBD2. The CDR3 spans 15 residues. The V gene end was trimmed by 4 bases and the J gene end by 1 base; junction bases not matched to a gene: 2. CDR1 SGHDT and CDR2 YYEEEE come from the germline V gene. The CDR3 DNA is TGTGCCAGCAGCCCGGGACTAGCGGGGTCCTACGAGCAGTACTTC. Translating gives CASSPGLAGSYEQYF.

This chain links TRBV29-1 with TRBJ1-2; 7 bases align to TRBD1. CDR1 is SQVTM, CDR2 ANQGSEA, per germline. The length of the CDR3 is 12 residues. With V trimmed by 5 bases and J by 8 bases, 8 bases remained unmatched. CDR3 nucleotide sequence: TGCAGCGTTCTGGACAGGAAGGGGGGCTACACCTTC. The encoded protein is CSVLDRKGGYTF.

A single count supports this clonotype. This CDR3 reads CASSPRMRNTGELFF. The CDR3 DNA reads TGTGCCAGCAGCCCCCGGATGCGGAACACCGGGGAGCTGTTTTTT. The chain couples TRBV7-9 to TRBJ2-2; no clear D. The CDR3 contains 15 residues. From germline, CDR1 is SEHNR and CDR2 FQNEAQ (reference sequence). Deletions cut 5 bases from V and 1 base from J, with 11 bases between.

The V call is TRBV5-8, the J call TRBJ1-5; the D is unclear. The CDR3 covers 15 residues. CDR1 SGHTS and CDR2 YDEGEE come from the germline V gene. V lost 1 base and J lost 6, with 14 bases in between. The CDR3, as DNA: TGTGCCAGCAGCTTGTCAGCCGGGAACGCTCAGCCCCAGCATTTT. It is translated as CASSLSAGNAQPQHF.

The V call is TRBV27, the J call TRBJ2-7, with D unclear. CDR3 length: 15 residues. Deletions cut 8 bases from V and 2 bases from J, with 19 bases between. Germline V CDR1 and CDR2: MNHEY, SMNVEV (reference sequence). The CDR3 reads CASSPQPPPPYEQYF. The DNA of the CDR3 is TGTGCCAGCTCCCCTCAGCCCCCCCCACCCTACGAGCAGTACTTC.

V gene TRBV3-1 combines with J gene TRBJ2-1; D is unclear. V was pared by 1 base and J by 5 bases, with 3 bases between. The germline gives CDR1 LGHDT, CDR2 YNNKEL (reference sequence). The CDR3 is 12 amino acids. This CDR3 is CASSQADNEQFF. The CDR3 nucleotides read TGTGCCAGCAGCCAAGCCGACAATGAGCAGTTCTTC.

The V and J genes are TRBV27 and TRBJ1-1; the D is unclear. Germline V gives CDR1 MNHEY, CDR2 SMNVEV (reference sequence). The CDR3 totals 13 residues. V lost 3 bases to trimming and J lost 5 bases, with 10 bases between them. In DNA form, the CDR3 reads TGTGCCAGCAGTTTTGGAAGCGGGACTGAAGCTTTCTTT. Its protein product is CASSFGSGTEAFF.